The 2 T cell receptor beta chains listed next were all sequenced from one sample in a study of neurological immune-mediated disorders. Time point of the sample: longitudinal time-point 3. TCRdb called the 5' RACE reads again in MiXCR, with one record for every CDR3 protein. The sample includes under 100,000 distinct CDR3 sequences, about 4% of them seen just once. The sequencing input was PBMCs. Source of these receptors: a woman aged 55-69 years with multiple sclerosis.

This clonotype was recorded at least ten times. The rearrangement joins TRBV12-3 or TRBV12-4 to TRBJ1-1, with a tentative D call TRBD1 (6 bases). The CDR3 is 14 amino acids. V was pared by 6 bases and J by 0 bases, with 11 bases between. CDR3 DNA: TGTGCCAGCAGCCGGACAGTTTTGAACACTGAAGCTTTCTTT. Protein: CASSRTVLNTEAFF.

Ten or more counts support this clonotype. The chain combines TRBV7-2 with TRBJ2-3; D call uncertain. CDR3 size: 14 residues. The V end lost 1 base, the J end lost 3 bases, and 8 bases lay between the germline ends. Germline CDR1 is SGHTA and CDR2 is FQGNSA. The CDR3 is CASSLGPATDTQYF. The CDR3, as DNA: TGTGCCAGCAGCTTAGGTCCAGCTACAGATACGCAGTATTTT.